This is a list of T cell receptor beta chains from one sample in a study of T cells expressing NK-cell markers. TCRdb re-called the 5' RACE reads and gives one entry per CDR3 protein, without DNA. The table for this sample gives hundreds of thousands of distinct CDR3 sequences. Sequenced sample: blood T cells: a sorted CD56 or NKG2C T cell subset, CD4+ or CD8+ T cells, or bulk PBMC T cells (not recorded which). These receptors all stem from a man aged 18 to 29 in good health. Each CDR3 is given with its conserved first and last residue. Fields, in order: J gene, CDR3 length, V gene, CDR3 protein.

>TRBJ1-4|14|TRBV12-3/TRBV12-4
CASSLDRANEKLFF
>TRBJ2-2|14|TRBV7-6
CASSLARVTGELFF
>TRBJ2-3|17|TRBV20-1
CSARPKTGPPSTDTQYF
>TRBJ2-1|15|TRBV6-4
CASSDELGPYNEQFF
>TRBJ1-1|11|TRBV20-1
CSAYRESEAFF
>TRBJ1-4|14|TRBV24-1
CATSAGQVNEKLFF
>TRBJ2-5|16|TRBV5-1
CASSLGAGQGGETQYF
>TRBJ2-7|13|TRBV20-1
CSAGTGNTYEQYF
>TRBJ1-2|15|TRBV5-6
CASSPTQGFNYGYTF
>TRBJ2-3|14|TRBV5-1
CASSLTSFGDTQYF